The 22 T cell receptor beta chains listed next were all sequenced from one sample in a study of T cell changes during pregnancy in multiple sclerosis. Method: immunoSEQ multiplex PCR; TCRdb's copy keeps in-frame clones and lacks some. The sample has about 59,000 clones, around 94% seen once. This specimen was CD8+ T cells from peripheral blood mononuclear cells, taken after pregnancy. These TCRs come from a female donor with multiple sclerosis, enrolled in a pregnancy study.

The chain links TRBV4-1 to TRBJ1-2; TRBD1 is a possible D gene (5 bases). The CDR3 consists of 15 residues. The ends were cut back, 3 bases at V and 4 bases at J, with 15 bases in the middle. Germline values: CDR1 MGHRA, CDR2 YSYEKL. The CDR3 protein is CASSQQTGSFYGYTF. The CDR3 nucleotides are TGCGCCAGCAGCCAGCAAACAGGATCCTTCTATGGCTACACCTTC.

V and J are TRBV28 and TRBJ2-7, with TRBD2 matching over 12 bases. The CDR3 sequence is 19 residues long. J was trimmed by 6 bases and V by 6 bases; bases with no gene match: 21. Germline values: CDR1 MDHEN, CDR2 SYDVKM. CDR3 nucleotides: TGTGCCAGCAGCCACTCCGGACTAGCGGGGACCTCTCGGAAGGGCGAGCAGTACTTC. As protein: CASSHSGLAGTSRKGEQYF.

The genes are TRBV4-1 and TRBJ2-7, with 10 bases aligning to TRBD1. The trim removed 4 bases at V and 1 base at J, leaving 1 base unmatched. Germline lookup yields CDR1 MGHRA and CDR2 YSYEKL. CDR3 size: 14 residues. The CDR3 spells CASSPGQGSYEQYF. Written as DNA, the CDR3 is TGCGCCAGCAGCCCGGGACAGGGGTCCTACGAGCAGTACTTC.

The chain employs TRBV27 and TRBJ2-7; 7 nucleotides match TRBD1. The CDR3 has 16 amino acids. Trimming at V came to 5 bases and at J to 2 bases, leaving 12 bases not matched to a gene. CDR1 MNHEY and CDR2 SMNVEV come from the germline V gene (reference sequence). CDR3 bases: TGTGCCAGCAGTATACGTCGGGACAGAGACCCCTACGAGCAGTACTTC. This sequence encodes CASSIRRDRDPYEQYF.

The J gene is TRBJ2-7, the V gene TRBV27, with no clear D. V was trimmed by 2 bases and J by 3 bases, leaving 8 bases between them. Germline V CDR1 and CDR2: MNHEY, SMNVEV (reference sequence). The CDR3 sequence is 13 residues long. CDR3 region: CASSLVPGYEQYF. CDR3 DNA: TGTGCCAGCAGTTTAGTTCCGGGCTACGAGCAGTACTTC.

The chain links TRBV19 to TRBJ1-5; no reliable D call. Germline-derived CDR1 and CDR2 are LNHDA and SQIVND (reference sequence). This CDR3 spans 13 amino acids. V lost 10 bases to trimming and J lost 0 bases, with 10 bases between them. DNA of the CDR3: TGTGCCATCGCGCTTAATAGCAATCAGCCCCAGCATTTT. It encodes CAIALNSNQPQHF.

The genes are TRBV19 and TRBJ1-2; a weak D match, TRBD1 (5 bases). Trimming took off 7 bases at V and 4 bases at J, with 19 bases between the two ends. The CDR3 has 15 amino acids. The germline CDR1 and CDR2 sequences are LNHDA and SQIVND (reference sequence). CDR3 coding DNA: TGTGCCAGTACGGCACTGATGACAGACCTCTATGGCTACACCTTC. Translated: CASTALMTDLYGYTF.

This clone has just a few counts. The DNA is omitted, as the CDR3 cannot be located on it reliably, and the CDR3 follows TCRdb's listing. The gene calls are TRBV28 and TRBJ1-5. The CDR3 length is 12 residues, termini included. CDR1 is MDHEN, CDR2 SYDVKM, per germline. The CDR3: CASSSSGQPQHF.

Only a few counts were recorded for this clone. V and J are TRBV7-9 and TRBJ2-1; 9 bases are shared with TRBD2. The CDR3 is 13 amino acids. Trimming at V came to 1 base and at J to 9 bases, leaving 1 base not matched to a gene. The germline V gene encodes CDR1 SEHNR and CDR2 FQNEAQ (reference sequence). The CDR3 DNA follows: TGTGCCAGCAGCTTAGAGACTAGCGGTGAGCAGTTCTTC. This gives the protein CASSLETSGEQFF.

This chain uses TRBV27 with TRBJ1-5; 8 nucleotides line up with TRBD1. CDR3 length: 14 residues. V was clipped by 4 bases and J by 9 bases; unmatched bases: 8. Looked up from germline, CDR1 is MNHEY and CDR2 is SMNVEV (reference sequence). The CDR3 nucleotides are TGTGCCAGCAGTTACAGCACAGGGGGATGGCCCCAGCATTTT. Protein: CASSYSTGGWPQHF.

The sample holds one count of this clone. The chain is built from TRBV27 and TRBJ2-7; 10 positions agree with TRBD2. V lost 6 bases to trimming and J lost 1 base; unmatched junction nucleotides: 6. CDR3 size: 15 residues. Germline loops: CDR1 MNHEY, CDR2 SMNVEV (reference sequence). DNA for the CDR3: TGTGCCAGCAGCACTGGACTAGCGGCATCCTACGAGCAGTACTTC. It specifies CASSTGLAASYEQYF.

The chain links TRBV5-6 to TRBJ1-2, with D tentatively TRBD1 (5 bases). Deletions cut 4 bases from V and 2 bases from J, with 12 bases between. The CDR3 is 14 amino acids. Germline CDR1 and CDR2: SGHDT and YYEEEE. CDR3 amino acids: CASSPGTGNYGYTF. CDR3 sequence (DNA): TGTGCCAGCAGCCCTGGGACTGGGAACTATGGCTACACCTTC.

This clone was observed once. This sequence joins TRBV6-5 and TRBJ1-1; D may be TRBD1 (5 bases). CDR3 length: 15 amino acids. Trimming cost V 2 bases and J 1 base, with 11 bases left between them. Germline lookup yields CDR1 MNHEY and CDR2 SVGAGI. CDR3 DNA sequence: TGTGCCAGCAGTTACGGTGGCAGGGCGAACACTGAAGCTTTCTTT. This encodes CASSYGGRANTEAFF.

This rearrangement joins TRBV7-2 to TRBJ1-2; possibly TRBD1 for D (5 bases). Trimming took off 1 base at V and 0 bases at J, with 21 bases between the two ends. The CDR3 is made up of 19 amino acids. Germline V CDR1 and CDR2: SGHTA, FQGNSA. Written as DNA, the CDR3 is TGTGCCAGCAGCTTAGTCGTTGCCGCCGGGGGTAGAACTAACTATGGCTACACCTTC. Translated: CASSLVVAAGGRTNYGYTF.

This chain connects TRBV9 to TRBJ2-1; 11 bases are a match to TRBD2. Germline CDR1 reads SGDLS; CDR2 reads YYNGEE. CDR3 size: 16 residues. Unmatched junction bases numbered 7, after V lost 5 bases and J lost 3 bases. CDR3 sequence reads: CASSDGTSGHYNEQFF. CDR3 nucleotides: TGTGCCAGCAGTGACGGGACTAGCGGACACTACAATGAGCAGTTCTTC.

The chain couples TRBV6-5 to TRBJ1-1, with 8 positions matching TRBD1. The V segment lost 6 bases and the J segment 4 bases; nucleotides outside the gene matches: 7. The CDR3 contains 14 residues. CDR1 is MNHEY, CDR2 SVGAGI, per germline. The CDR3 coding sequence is TGTGCCAGCAGCTTAGCCAGGGGGCTCACTGAAGCTTTCTTT. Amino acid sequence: CASSLARGLTEAFF.

CDR3 bases: TGTGCCAGCAGTTTAAGCGACGGATTGAACACTGAAGCTTTCTTT. This codes for CASSLSDGLNTEAFF. The chain has TRBV27 and TRBJ1-1; D is unclear. The CDR3 consists of 15 residues. V lost 2 bases and J lost 0, with 10 bases in between. Germline V gene data show CDR1 as MNHEY and CDR2 as SMNVEV (reference sequence).

In nucleotides, the CDR3 is TGTGCCAGCAGTGTGACTAGCGGTCAGAAAAATGAGCAGTTCTTC. Translation: CASSVTSGQKNEQFF. The chain carries TRBV2 and TRBJ2-1, with 9 positions matching TRBD2. The junction had 8 bases not matched to a gene; V was cut back by 4 bases and J by 7 bases. CDR3 length: 15 amino acids. Germline loops: CDR1 SNHLY, CDR2 FYNNEI. Complete variable domain (other parts from reference TRBV2 and TRBJ2-1): EPEVTQTPSHQVTQMGQEVILRCVPISNHLYFYWYRQILGQKVEFLVSFYNNEISEKSEIFDDQFSVERPDGSNFTLKIRSTKLEDSAMYFCASSVTSGQKNEQFFGPGTRLTVL.

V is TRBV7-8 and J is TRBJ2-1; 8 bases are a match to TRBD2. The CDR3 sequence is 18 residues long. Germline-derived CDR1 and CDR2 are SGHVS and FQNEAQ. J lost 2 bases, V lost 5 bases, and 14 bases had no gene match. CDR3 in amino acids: CASSITLGISGTYNEQFF. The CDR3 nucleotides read TGTGCCAGCAGCATTACGTTAGGGATTAGCGGGACCTACAATGAGCAGTTCTTC. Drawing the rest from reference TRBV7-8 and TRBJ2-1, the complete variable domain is GAGVSQSPRYKVAKRGQDVALRCDPISGHVSLFWYQQALGQGPEFLTYFQNEAQLDKSGLPSDRFFAERPEGSVSTLKIQRTQQEDSAVYLCASSITLGISGTYNEQFFGPGTRLTVL.

CDR3 sequence (DNA): TGTGCCAGCAATCTGGGCAGTGAAGCTTTCTTT. Its translation is CASNLGSEAFF. The chain combines TRBV5-5 with TRBJ1-1, with unresolved D. Germline CDR1 SGHKS, CDR2 YYEKEE (reference sequence). The V end lost 6 bases, the J end lost 7 bases, and 10 bases lay between the germline ends. The length of the CDR3 is 11 residues.

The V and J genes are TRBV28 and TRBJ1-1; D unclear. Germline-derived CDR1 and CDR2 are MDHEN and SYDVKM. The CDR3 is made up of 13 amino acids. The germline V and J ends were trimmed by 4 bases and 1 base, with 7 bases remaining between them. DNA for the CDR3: TGTGCCAGCAGTTACTCGGGGAACACTGAAGCTTTCTTT. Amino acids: CASSYSGNTEAFF.

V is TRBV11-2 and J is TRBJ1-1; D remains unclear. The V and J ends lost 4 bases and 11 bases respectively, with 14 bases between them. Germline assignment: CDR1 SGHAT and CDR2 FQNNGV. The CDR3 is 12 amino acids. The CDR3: CASSSPFSGAFF. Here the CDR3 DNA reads TGTGCCAGCAGCTCGCCATTCTCGGGGGCTTTCTTT. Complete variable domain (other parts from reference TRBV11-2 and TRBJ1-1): EAGVAQSPRYKIIEKRQSVAFWCNPISGHATLYWYQQILGQGPKLLIQFQNNGVVDDSQLPKDRFSAERLKGVDSTLKIQPAKLEDSAVYLCASSSPFSGAFFGQGTRLTVV.